The 31 T cell receptor beta chains given below trace back to one sample, sequenced in a study of T cell responses to AZD1222 COVID-19 vaccine. Measured with immunoSEQ multiplex PCR; TCRdb has only the in-frame clones, and not every one. The sample lists 110,000 or so clones, 70% to 90% occurring once. The specimen comprised peripheral blood, sampled on day 0 of AZD1222 vaccination. The receptors originated from an adult in good health.

This chain joins TRBV7-9 and TRBJ2-1, with a possible D match to TRBD1 (6 bases). V was cut by 4 bases and J by 0 bases, with 19 bases left in between. The germline V gene has CDR1 SEHNR and CDR2 FQNEAQ (reference sequence). The CDR3 contains 18 residues. CDR3 bases: TGTGCCAGCAGCTCCCGGGACACAATAATAAGCTCCTACAATGAGCAGTTCTTC. Its protein product is CASSSRDTIISSYNEQFF.

The V gene is TRBV7-3, the J gene TRBJ2-1, with 8 positions matching TRBD2. With 5 bases clipped from V and 5 bases from J, the junction kept 11 bases outside the gene matches. This CDR3 has 16 amino acids. Germline V gene data show CDR1 as SGHTA and CDR2 as FQGTGA. For the CDR3, the DNA is TGTGCCAGCAGCCGACAATCGAGCGGGGGTGACAATGAGCAGTTCTTC. It yields the protein CASSRQSSGGDNEQFF. Filled out from reference TRBV7-3 and TRBJ2-1, the complete variable domain reads GAGVSQTPSNKVTEKGKYVELRCDPISGHTALYWYRQSLGQGPEFLIYFQGTGAADDSGLPNDRFFAVRPEGSVSTLKIQRTERGDSAVYLCASSRQSSGGDNEQFFGPGTRLTVL.

This chain connects TRBV11-2 to TRBJ2-3; tentative D call: TRBD2 (6 bases). The V end was cut by 6 bases, the J end by 5 bases, with 21 bases between. This CDR3 spans 16 amino acids. The germline CDR1 and CDR2 sequences are SGHAT and FQNNGV. CDR3 in amino acids: CASRRAGRGARDTQYF. CDR3 coding DNA: TGTGCCAGCAGGCGCGCTGGGCGGGGAGCCCGAGATACGCAGTATTTT. The complete variable domain, with remaining parts taken from reference TRBV11-2 and TRBJ2-3, reads EAGVAQSPRYKIIEKRQSVAFWCNPISGHATLYWYQQILGQGPKLLIQFQNNGVVDDSQLPKDRFSAERLKGVDSTLKIQPAKLEDSAVYLCASRRAGRGARDTQYFGPGTRLTVL.

The chain recombines TRBV10-3 with TRBJ1-1; D not certain. This CDR3 is built from 15 residues. With 1 base removed from V and 0 bases from J, the gap between germline ends came to 9 bases. CDR1 is ENHRY and CDR2 is SYGVKD in the germline V gene. DNA of the CDR3: TGTGCCATCAGTGAGTTGGAAGGGTTGAACACTGAAGCTTTCTTT. Translation gives CAISELEGLNTEAFF.

The V gene is TRBV5-1, the J gene TRBJ2-1; no reliable D call. CDR3 length: 15 residues. CDR1 SGHRS and CDR2 YFSETQ come from the germline V gene. V was shortened by 4 bases and J by 3 bases, with 14 bases between the two germline ends. Written as DNA, the CDR3 is TGCGCCAGCAGCCCCCCGGGTGCCAACTACAATGAGCAGTTCTTC. It is translated as CASSPPGANYNEQFF.

The chain carries TRBV28 and TRBJ2-7, with TRBD1 matching over 8 bases. CDR3 size: 16 residues. Looked up from germline, CDR1 is MDHEN and CDR2 is SYDVKM. V lost 8 bases and J lost 0; bases outside the gene matches: 12. CDR3 nucleotides: TGTGCCAGCCTAGGGGCCCCGGGACAGGACTCCTACGAGCAGTACTTC. As protein: CASLGAPGQDSYEQYF.

The chain employs TRBV4-1 and TRBJ1-4; D gene uncertain. Trimming took off 1 base at V and 8 bases at J, with 14 bases between the two ends. The germline gives CDR1 MGHRA, CDR2 YSYEKL. The CDR3 runs to 15 residues. DNA of the CDR3: TGCGCCAGCAGCCAAGCCGGCCAGGTTGAGGAAAAACTGTTTTTT. It is translated as CASSQAGQVEEKLFF.

J is TRBJ1-2 and V is TRBV24-1, with TRBD1 matching 8 bases. The V and J ends lost 3 bases and 4 bases, in that order; junction bases with no gene match: 3. Germline-derived CDR1 and CDR2 are KGHDR and SFDVKD. This CDR3 region has 14 residues. The CDR3 region has the DNA TGTGCCACCAGTGATCCAGGACAGGGCTATGGCTACACCTTC. Translation gives CATSDPGQGYGYTF.

This clone was detected a few times. The genes are TRBV27 and TRBJ1-1; D unclear. Germline V gene lookup returns CDR1 MNHEY and CDR2 SMNVEV (reference sequence). The CDR3 contains 14 residues. The ends were cut back, 7 bases at V and 0 bases at J, with 12 bases in the middle. The CDR3 region has the DNA TGTGCCAGCAAGGTTCACGGCTTGAACACTGAAGCTTTCTTT. Residues: CASKVHGLNTEAFF.

The chain links TRBV7-8 to TRBJ1-1, with 10 bases that match TRBD1. CDR3 length equals 15 residues. Germline CDR1 reads SGHVS; CDR2 reads FQNEAQ. V was pared by 5 bases and J by 3 bases, with 6 bases of the junction left unmatched. Here the CDR3 DNA reads TGTGCCAGCAGCGCCCCGGGACAGGGGTACACTGAAGCTTTCTTT. This encodes CASSAPGQGYTEAFF. The full variable domain, its missing parts supplied by reference TRBV7-8 and TRBJ1-1, is GAGVSQSPRYKVAKRGQDVALRCDPISGHVSLFWYQQALGQGPEFLTYFQNEAQLDKSGLPSDRFFAERPEGSVSTLKIQRTQQEDSAVYLCASSAPGQGYTEAFFGQGTRLTVV.

The chain recombines TRBV24-1 with TRBJ1-2; D gene ambiguous. V dropped 3 bases and J dropped 5 bases, with 6 bases sitting between them. The CDR3 consists of 12 residues. From germline, CDR1 is KGHDR and CDR2 SFDVKD. The chain's CDR3 is CATSDDGYGYTF. DNA for the CDR3: TGTGCCACCAGTGATGACGGGTATGGCTACACCTTC.

This clone was counted a few times. The chain employs TRBV2 and TRBJ1-2; perhaps TRBD1 as D (5 bases). The germline gives CDR1 SNHLY, CDR2 FYNNEI. The CDR3 has 13 residues. Trimming stripped 7 bases from V and 7 bases from J, with 16 bases between. CDR3 nucleotides: TGTGCCAGCACGCCCGGGACCCGTGCTGGCTACACCTTC. It translates to CASTPGTRAGYTF.

The chain joins TRBV11-3 to TRBJ1-5, with D perhaps TRBD1 (5 bases). Looked up from germline, CDR1 is SGHNT and CDR2 is YENEEA. The CDR3 has 17 amino acids. The ends were cut back, 5 bases at V and 2 bases at J, with 19 bases in the middle. This CDR3 is CASSHIGGQGRNQPQHF. Written as DNA, the CDR3 is TGTGCCAGCAGCCACATAGGAGGGCAGGGTCGCAATCAGCCCCAGCATTTT.

The V call is TRBV28, the J call TRBJ1-6; D uncertain. The germline V and J ends were trimmed by 1 base and 7 bases, with 11 bases remaining between them. This CDR3 is built from 15 residues. CDR1 is MDHEN, CDR2 SYDVKM, per germline. The DNA of the CDR3 is TGTGCCAGCAGTTTATTTGTTGTGGAAAATTCACCCCTCCACTTT. Residues: CASSLFVVENSPLHF.

The CDR3 loop reads CASSDPTHNSPLHF. CDR3 sequence (DNA): TGTGCCAGCAGTGACCCTACCCATAATTCACCCCTCCACTTT. The rearrangement uses TRBV28 and TRBJ1-6; D remains unclear. V lost 5 bases and J 5 bases, leaving 10 bases between the germline ends. The CDR3 contains 14 residues. Germline V gene lookup returns CDR1 MDHEN and CDR2 SYDVKM.

The rearrangement uses TRBV24-1 and TRBJ2-4; D might be TRBD1 (5 bases). CDR1 KGHDR and CDR2 SFDVKD come from the germline V gene. V was clipped by 4 bases and J by 0 bases, with 9 bases between them. This CDR3 is 15 amino acids long. CDR3 in DNA: TGTGCCACCAGTGACTCAGGGAAAGCCAAAAACATTCAGTACTTC. This translates into CATSDSGKAKNIQYF.

The V call is TRBV19, the J call TRBJ2-1, with TRBD2 matching over 8 bases. Looked up from germline, CDR1 is LNHDA and CDR2 is SQIVND (reference sequence). Trimming at V came to 7 bases and at J to 7 bases, leaving 12 bases not matched to a gene. The CDR3 is made up of 15 amino acids. The chain's CDR3 is CASIATGGPTNEQFF. CDR3 sequence (DNA): TGTGCCAGTATTGCAACGGGGGGGCCGACGAATGAGCAGTTCTTC.

The chain is built from TRBV25-1 and TRBJ1-2, with TRBD1 matching over 7 bases. CDR1 is MGHDK and CDR2 is SYGVNS in the germline V gene. The ends lost 3 bases at V and 5 bases at J; junction bases unmatched: 15. This CDR3 is built from 17 residues. Here the CDR3 reads CASSDGYFAGTVYGYTF. CDR3 bases: TGTGCCAGCAGTGACGGATATTTCGCCGGGACAGTTTATGGCTACACCTTC.

The V and J genes are TRBV6-1 and TRBJ2-2; D is possibly TRBD2 (5 bases). CDR1 and CDR2 (germline): MNHNS, SASEGT. Trimming took off 0 bases at V and 2 bases at J, with 10 bases between the two ends. The CDR3 sequence is 16 residues long. This CDR3 reads CASSEAGVSNTGELFF. The DNA for the CDR3 is TGTGCCAGCAGTGAAGCCGGGGTCTCCAACACCGGGGAGCTGTTTTTT.

The chain carries TRBV20-1 and TRBJ1-5; D is unclear. V gave up 3 bases and J gave up 11 bases, with 14 bases separating them. CDR1 and CDR2 from the germline V gene are DFQATT and SNEGSKA (reference sequence). This CDR3 contains 12 residues. DNA of the CDR3: TGCAGTGCTAGTTTACGGGATATAGCCCAGCATTTT. It translates to CSASLRDIAQHF.

V usage is TRBV24-1 and J usage is TRBJ2-1; D is perhaps TRBD2 (6 bases). V gave up 9 bases and J gave up 9 bases, with 20 bases separating them. The CDR3 extends over 14 amino acids. Germline CDR1 reads KGHDR; CDR2 reads SFDVKD. The CDR3 nucleotides read TGTGCCACCGGGACTCCGTACCCTAAGAGTGAGCAGTTCTTC. Residues: CATGTPYPKSEQFF.

V is TRBV11-2 and J is TRBJ2-7; 14 bases match TRBD2. This CDR3 spans 19 amino acids. Trimming at V came to 0 bases and at J to 5 bases, leaving 12 bases not matched to a gene. The germline gives CDR1 SGHAT, CDR2 FQNNGV. The CDR3 spells CASSLDPSTSGGGSNEQYF. Written as DNA, the CDR3 is TGTGCCAGCAGCTTAGATCCGTCGACTAGCGGGGGGGGATCCAACGAGCAGTACTTC.

This sequence joins TRBV4-2 and TRBJ2-7, with 8 bases fitting TRBD1. The ends lost 3 bases at V and 7 bases at J; junction bases unmatched: 11. This CDR3 spans 15 amino acids. Per germline, CDR1 LGHNA and CDR2 YNFKEQ. CDR3 residues: CASSQDRAVFVEQYF. The DNA for the CDR3 is TGTGCCAGCAGCCAGGACAGGGCGGTCTTTGTAGAGCAGTACTTC.

V gene TRBV7-2 combines with J gene TRBJ2-1; D unresolved. The CDR3 has 13 amino acids. Trimming shortened V by 10 bases and J by 2 bases, and 12 bases separated the two germline ends. Germline loops: CDR1 SGHTA, CDR2 FQGNSA. In nucleotides, the CDR3 is TGTGCCACCCGGCCCGAAGCCTACAATGAGCAGTTCTTC. Translation gives CATRPEAYNEQFF.

J is TRBJ2-7 and V is TRBV7-8; no clear D. V was clipped by 5 bases and J by 0 bases, with 20 bases between them. CDR1 and CDR2 from the germline V gene are SGHVS and FQNEAQ. The CDR3 covers 17 residues. CDR3 nucleotides: TGTGCCAGCAGCGTTAGCCTCGGTGGACGTCTCTCCTACGAGCAGTACTTC. This codes for CASSVSLGGRLSYEQYF.

CDR3 DNA sequence: TGTGCCCTGGGTGGGGGGCAGCCCCAGCATTTT. It yields the protein CALGGGQPQHF. The chain links TRBV6-5 to TRBJ1-5, with a weak D call TRBD1 (5 bases). Trimming cost V 11 bases and J 7 bases, with 12 bases left between them. The CDR3 has 11 residues. The germline V gene has CDR1 MNHEY and CDR2 SVGAGI.

Written as DNA, the CDR3 is TGTGCCTGGAGTGTGGGAACACTAGCGTCAGCCTACGAGCAGTACTTC. It encodes CAWSVGTLASAYEQYF. The chain combines TRBV30 with TRBJ2-7, with TRBD2 matching over 7 bases. The germline gives CDR1 GTSNPN, CDR2 SVGIG (reference sequence). The CDR3 has 16 residues. The ends lost 0 bases at V and 2 bases at J; junction bases unmatched: 10.

The chain combines TRBV4-2 with TRBJ2-5; TRBD2 matches 8 bases. The length of the CDR3 is 14 residues. V lost 4 bases and J lost 7; bases outside the gene matches: 8. Germline CDR1 is LGHNA and CDR2 is YNFKEQ. The CDR3 spells CASSPGGGLGTQYF. The DNA of the CDR3 is TGTGCCAGCAGCCCCGGGGGGGGGTTGGGGACCCAGTACTTC.

The chain is built from TRBV4-1 and TRBJ2-7, with 7 bases fitting TRBD1. Looked up from germline, CDR1 is MGHRA and CDR2 is YSYEKL. The CDR3 extends over 15 amino acids. Trimming at V came to 0 bases and at J to 3 bases, leaving 5 bases not matched to a gene. This chain's CDR3 is CASSQDPAGGYEQYF. CDR3 in DNA: TGCGCCAGCAGCCAAGATCCCGCAGGGGGCTACGAGCAGTACTTC.

This clone was detected a few times. As DNA, the CDR3 is TGTGCCAGCAGCCAAGGTCAGAATAACTATGGCTACACCTTC. It translates to CASSQGQNNYGYTF. This sequence joins TRBV3-1 (or the pseudogene TRBV3-2) and TRBJ1-2; D remains ambiguous. V lost 1 base, J lost 1 base, and 7 bases lay in between. The CDR3 totals 14 residues. The germline V gene has CDR1 LGHDT and CDR2 YNNKEL (reference sequence).

The chain employs TRBV27 and TRBJ2-2, with TRBD1 matching 7 bases. This CDR3 has 16 amino acids. The V gene end was trimmed by 6 bases and the J gene end by 1 base; junction bases not matched to a gene: 8. Germline V gene data show CDR1 as MNHEY and CDR2 as SMNVEV (reference sequence). The CDR3 DNA sequence: TGTGCCAGCAGCCGGTACAGGGGTGTGAACACCGGGGAGCTGTTTTTT. Amino acid sequence: CASSRYRGVNTGELFF.